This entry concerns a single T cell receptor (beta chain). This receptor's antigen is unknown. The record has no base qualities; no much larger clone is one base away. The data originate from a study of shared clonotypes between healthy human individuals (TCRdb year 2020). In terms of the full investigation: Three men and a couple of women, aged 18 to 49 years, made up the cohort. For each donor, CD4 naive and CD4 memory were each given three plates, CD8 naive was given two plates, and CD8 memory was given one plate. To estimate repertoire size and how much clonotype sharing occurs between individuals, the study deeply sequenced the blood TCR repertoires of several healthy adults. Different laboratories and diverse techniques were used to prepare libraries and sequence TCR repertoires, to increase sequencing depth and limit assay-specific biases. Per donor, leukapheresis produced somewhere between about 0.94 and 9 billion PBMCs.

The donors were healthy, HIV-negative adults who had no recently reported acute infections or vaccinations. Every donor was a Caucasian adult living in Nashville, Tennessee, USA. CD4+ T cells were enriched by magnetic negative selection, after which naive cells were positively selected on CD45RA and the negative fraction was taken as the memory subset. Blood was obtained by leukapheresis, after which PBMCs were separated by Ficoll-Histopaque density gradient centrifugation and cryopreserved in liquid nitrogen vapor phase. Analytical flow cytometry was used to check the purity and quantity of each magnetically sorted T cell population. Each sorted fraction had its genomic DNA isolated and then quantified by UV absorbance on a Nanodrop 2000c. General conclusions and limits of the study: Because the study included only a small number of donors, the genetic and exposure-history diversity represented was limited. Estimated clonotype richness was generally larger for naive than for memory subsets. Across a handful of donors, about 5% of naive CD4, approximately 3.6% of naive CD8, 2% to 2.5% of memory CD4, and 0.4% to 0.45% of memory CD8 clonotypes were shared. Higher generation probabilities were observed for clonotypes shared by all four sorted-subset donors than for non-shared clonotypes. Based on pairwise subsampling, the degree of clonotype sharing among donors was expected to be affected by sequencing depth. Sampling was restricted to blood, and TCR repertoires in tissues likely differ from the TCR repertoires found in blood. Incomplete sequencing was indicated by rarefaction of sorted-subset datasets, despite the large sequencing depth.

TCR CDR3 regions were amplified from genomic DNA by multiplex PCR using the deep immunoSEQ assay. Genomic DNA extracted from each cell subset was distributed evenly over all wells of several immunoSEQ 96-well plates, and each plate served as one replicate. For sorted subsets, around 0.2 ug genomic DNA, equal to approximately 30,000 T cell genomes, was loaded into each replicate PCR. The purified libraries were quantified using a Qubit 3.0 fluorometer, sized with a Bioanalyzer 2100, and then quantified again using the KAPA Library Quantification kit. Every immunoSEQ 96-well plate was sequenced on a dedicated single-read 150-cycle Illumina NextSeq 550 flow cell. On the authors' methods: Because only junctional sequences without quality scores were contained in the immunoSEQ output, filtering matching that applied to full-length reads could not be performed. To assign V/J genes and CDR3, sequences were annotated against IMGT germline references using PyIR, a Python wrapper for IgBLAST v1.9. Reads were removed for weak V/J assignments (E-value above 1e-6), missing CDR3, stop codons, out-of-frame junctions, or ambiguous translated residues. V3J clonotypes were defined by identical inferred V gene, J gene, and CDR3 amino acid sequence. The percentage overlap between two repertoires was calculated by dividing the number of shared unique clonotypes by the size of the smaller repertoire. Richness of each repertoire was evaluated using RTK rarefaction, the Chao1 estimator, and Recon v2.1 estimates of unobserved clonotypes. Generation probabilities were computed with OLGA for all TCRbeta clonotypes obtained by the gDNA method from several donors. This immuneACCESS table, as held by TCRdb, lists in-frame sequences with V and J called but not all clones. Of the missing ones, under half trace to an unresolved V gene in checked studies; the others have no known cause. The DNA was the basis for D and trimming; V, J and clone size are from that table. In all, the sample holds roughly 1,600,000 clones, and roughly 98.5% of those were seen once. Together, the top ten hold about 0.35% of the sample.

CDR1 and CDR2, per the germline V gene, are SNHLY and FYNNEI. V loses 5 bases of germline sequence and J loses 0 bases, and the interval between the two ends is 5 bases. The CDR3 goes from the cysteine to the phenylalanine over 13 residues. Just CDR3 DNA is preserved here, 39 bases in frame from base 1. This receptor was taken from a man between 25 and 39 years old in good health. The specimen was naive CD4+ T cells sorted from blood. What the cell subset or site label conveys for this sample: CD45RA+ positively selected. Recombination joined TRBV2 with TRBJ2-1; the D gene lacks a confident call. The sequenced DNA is TGTGCCAGCAGTAGGGCCTCCTACAATGAGCAGTTCTTC. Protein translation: CASSRASYNEQFF.